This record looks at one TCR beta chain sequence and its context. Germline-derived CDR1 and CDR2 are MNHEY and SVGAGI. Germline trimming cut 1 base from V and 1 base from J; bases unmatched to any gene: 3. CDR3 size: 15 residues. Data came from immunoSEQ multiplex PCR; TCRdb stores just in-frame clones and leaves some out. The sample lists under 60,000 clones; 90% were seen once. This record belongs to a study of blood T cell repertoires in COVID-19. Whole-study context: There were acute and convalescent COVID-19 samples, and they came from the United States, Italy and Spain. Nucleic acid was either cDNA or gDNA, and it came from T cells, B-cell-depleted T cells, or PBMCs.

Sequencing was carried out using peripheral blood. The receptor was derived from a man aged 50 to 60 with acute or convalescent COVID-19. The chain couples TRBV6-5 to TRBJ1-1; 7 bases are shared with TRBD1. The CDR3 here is CASSYLPGGNTEAFF. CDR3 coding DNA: TGTGCCAGCAGTTACTTGCCAGGGGGGAACACTGAAGCTTTCTTT.